This passage covers 7 T cell receptor beta chains from one sample sequenced in a study of T cells in Graves' hyperthyroidism and ophthalmopathy (dated 2019 in TCRdb). Library creation used multiplex PCR. The sequencer listed for this sample is Illumina HiSeq 2000. Amplification of TCR beta CDR3 regions was carried out from RNA transcripts. The first round of RT-PCR for the TCR CDR3 was performed with the HTBI primer set and the Qiagen OneStep RT-PCR kit. The public reads were run again by TCRdb, first through fastp at Q25 and then through MiXCR, and only productive beta chains were kept. Here each entry gathers all rows of one CDR3 protein and keeps the most common genes and DNA. The table for this sample lists 400,000 to 500,000 distinct CDR3 sequences; around 13% of them were counted only once. In total, the top ten clones hold about 5% of the sample. The sample consisted of blood. Every receptor here comes from a woman younger than 35 with Graves' hyperthyroidism.

The gene calls are TRBV4-1 and TRBJ2-3; 12 bases agree with TRBD2. Germline V lookup: CDR1 MGHRA, CDR2 YSYEKL. With V trimmed by 2 bases and J by 2 bases, 2 bases remained unmatched. The CDR3 sequence is 16 residues long. CDR3: CASSQRLAGDTDTQYF. The CDR3 DNA follows: TGCGCCAGCAGCCAAAGACTAGCGGGAGACACAGATACGCAGTATTTT.

This clonotype has a handful of counts. A much larger clone differs from this one at a single base, so this may be a read error. The chain links TRBV12-3 or TRBV12-4 to TRBJ2-1; 10 bases map to TRBD1. The CDR3 covers 15 residues. J lost 9 bases, V lost 6 bases, and 11 bases had no gene match. The CDR3 is CASRKRGQGIFEQFF. The CDR3 DNA reads as TGTGCCAGCAGGAAGAGGGGACAGGGGATATTTGAGCAGTTCTTC.

This clonotype has ten or more counts. V is TRBV3-1 and J is TRBJ2-5; D not certain. The germline gives CDR1 LGHDT, CDR2 YNNKEL (reference sequence). The CDR3 covers 14 residues. Between the trimmed V and J ends, which lost 0 bases and 4 bases, there was a span of 9 bases. In DNA, the CDR3 is TGTGCCAGCAGCCAAGAAATCAAGTCAGAGACCCAGTACTTC. Protein: CASSQEIKSETQYF.

In its sample, this clonotype was seen many times. The genes are TRBV27 and TRBJ1-4; weak D call: TRBD1 (5 bases). This CDR3 comprises 15 residues. Per germline, CDR1 MNHEY and CDR2 SMNVEV (reference sequence). V lost 4 bases and J lost 7, with 16 bases in between. DNA for the CDR3: TGTGCCAGCAGTTCCGCAGGGTCTCGAGGTGAAAAACTGTTTTTT. Protein sequence: CASSSAGSRGEKLFF.

This clonotype has only a few counts. DNA of the CDR3: TGCGCCAGCAGCCAAGAAGGGACTAGCGGATACAATGAGCAGTTCTTC. This encodes CASSQEGTSGYNEQFF. The genes are TRBV4-3 and TRBJ2-1; 11 nucleotides agree with TRBD2. The CDR3 covers 16 residues. V lost 0 bases and J lost 4; bases outside the gene matches: 2. Germline V gene lookup returns CDR1 LGHNA and CDR2 YSLEER.

This clonotype was detected ten times or more. V usage is TRBV12-3 or TRBV12-4 and J usage is TRBJ2-3; a weak D match, TRBD1 (5 bases). This CDR3 is built from 12 residues. V lost 5 bases and J 7 bases, leaving 10 bases between the germline ends. The CDR3 DNA is TGTGCCAGCAGTAAGGACACTTATACGCAGTATTTT. It translates to CASSKDTYTQYF.

A few counts support this clonotype. The V call is TRBV6-1, the J call TRBJ2-1, with 9 bases fitting TRBD1. Germline-derived CDR1 and CDR2 are MNHNS and SASEGT. The CDR3 consists of 19 residues. J gave up 0 bases and V 5 bases, and 14 bases lay outside the gene matches. The DNA of the CDR3 is TGTGCCAGCAGTCACGCGGGACAGGGACCTGAAAGCTCCTACAATGAGCAGTTCTTC. Amino acid sequence: CASSHAGQGPESSYNEQFF.